Shown below are 5 T cell receptor beta chains from a single sample sequenced in a study of T cells in Graves' hyperthyroidism and ophthalmopathy. RNA transcripts provided the source from which TCR beta CDR3 regions were amplified. The TCR CDR3 first-round RT-PCR relied on the HTBI primer set. Using its own MiXCR run on the multiplex PCR reads, TCRdb lists one record per CDR3 protein. Of 410,000 or so distinct CDR3 sequences listed, over 12% are singletons. Sequenced material: blood. The receptors were gathered from a man in his late teens or twenties with Graves' ophthalmopathy.

This clonotype was counted at least ten times. This chain joins TRBV24-1 and TRBJ2-5; maybe TRBD1 (6 bases). The germline V gene encodes CDR1 KGHDR and CDR2 SFDVKD. This CDR3 region has 12 residues. V shed 9 bases and J shed 5 bases, with 12 bases lying between them. CDR3 DNA: TGTGCCACCTCCCCCAGGGGCGAGACCCAGTACTTC. Its protein product is CATSPRGETQYF.

In this sample, this clonotype turned up a few times. Just one base apart from a much larger clone, this may be a read error. The chain is built from TRBV24-1 and TRBJ1-5; D uncertain. Trimming shortened V by 4 bases and J by 9 bases, and 12 bases separated the two germline ends. Per the germline V gene, CDR1 is KGHDR and CDR2 is SFDVKD. CDR3 length: 13 residues. The CDR3 sequence is CATSEQERTPQHF. CDR3 nucleotides: TGTGCCACCAGTGAGCAGGAGCGTACGCCCCAGCATTTT.

This chain connects TRBV2 to TRBJ1-5; 12 bases are a match to TRBD1. Germline V gene data show CDR1 as SNHLY and CDR2 as FYNNEI. The CDR3 is 14 amino acids. V shed 6 bases and J 6 bases; nucleotides not matched to a gene: 3. The CDR3 sequence is CASRGTGGSQPQHF. For the CDR3, the DNA is TGTGCCAGCAGAGGGACAGGGGGCAGTCAGCCCCAGCATTTT.

At least ten counts were recorded for this clonotype. The chain uses TRBV2 and TRBJ1-2; 9 nucleotides align to TRBD1. The germline V gene encodes CDR1 SNHLY and CDR2 FYNNEI. The CDR3 extends over 15 amino acids. V lost 7 bases and J lost 5; bases outside the gene matches: 11. The CDR3 protein is CASTKTQGATYGYTF. DNA for the CDR3: TGTGCCAGCACCAAAACACAGGGGGCGACTTATGGCTACACCTTC.

This sequence joins TRBV27 and TRBJ1-4; perhaps TRBD1 as D (5 bases). The CDR3 is made up of 13 amino acids. Trimming removed 8 bases at V and 5 bases at J, with 12 bases between. Germline values: CDR1 MNHEY, CDR2 SMNVEV (reference sequence). The CDR3 region has the DNA TGTGCCAGCGGTACGGGGCGGAATGAAAAACTGTTTTTT. The encoded protein is CASGTGRNEKLFF.